The next 4 T cell receptor beta chains were all read from a single sample in a study of vaccination effects on CD4 cells after COVID-19. TCRdb's copy holds only in-frame clones and misses some; the assay was immunoSEQ multiplex PCR. Of 70,000 or so clones in the sample, roughly 73% were seen once. Their cognate antigens are unknown. Following an approximately ten-day culture, CD4+ T cells were purified. Two doses of BNT162b2 or mRNA-1273 vaccine were administered to participants. This material consisted of CD4+ T cells from PBMCs cultured without peptide, taken after COVID-19 vaccination. All receptors derive from a human donor who received a COVID-19 vaccine.

This chain links TRBV5-1 with TRBJ2-7; a weak D match, TRBD1 (7 bases). Germline values: CDR1 SGHRS, CDR2 YFSETQ. The CDR3 sequence is 14 residues long. V lost 3 bases and J 5 bases, leaving 15 bases between the germline ends. The CDR3 DNA sequence: TGCGCCAGCAGCTGGGGGGACAGTTCAGACGAGCAGTACGTC. Its protein product is CASSWGDSSDEQYV.

This clone has more than one count but fewer than ten. The gene calls are TRBV5-1 and TRBJ2-1; TRBD1 matches at 7 bases. Trimming took 4 bases from V and 4 from J; bases not matched to a gene: 2. Germline V gives CDR1 SGHRS, CDR2 YFSETQ. The CDR3 sequence is 13 residues long. DNA of the CDR3: TGCGCCAGCAGCCCGGGACAGTACAATGAGCAGTTCTTC. Translated, it gives CASSPGQYNEQFF.

The V and J genes are TRBV7-8 and TRBJ1-4, with D unclear. The CDR3 consists of 15 residues. Trimming shortened V by 5 bases and J by 7 bases, and 17 bases separated the two germline ends. CDR1 is SGHVS, CDR2 FQNEAQ, per germline. The CDR3 loop is CASSPNRGAVEKLFF. In DNA form, the CDR3 reads TGTGCCAGCAGCCCTAATCGGGGTGCGGTTGAAAAACTGTTTTTT. Combining the CDR3 with reference TRBV7-8 and TRBJ1-4 gives the whole variable domain GAGVSQSPRYKVAKRGQDVALRCDPISGHVSLFWYQQALGQGPEFLTYFQNEAQLDKSGLPSDRFFAERPEGSVSTLKIQRTQQEDSAVYLCASSPNRGAVEKLFFGSGTQLSVL.

J is TRBJ1-1 and V is TRBV6-5, with D possibly being TRBD1 (5 bases). V was clipped by 5 bases and J by 2 bases, with 9 bases between them. The CDR3 runs to 13 residues. Per the germline V gene, CDR1 is MNHEY and CDR2 is SVGAGI. CDR3 amino acids: CASSRDLNTEAFF. In DNA, the CDR3 is TGTGCCAGCAGTCGGGACCTAAACACTGAAGCTTTCTTT.